Following are 25 T cell receptor beta chains from one sample sequenced in a study of blood T cell repertoires in COVID-19. Clones were read by immunoSEQ multiplex PCR, and TCRdb kept only the in-frame ones, dropping some. The table has around 480,000 clones, 75% to 90% seen once. Material for sequencing was PBMCs or T cells enriched from blood (not recorded which). The receptors stem from a woman aged 18-30 years who had recovered from COVID-19.

This rearrangement joins TRBV18 to TRBJ1-4; 9 nucleotides agree with TRBD1. Germline lookup yields CDR1 KGHSH and CDR2 LQKENI. This CDR3 is 15 amino acids long. With V trimmed by 3 bases and J by 8 bases, 7 bases remained unmatched. The CDR3 DNA sequence: TGTGCCAGCTCACCGGGACAGGGAAGGGGCGAAAAACTGTTTTTT. Translating gives CASSPGQGRGEKLFF. Looking up the rest from reference TRBV18 and TRBJ1-4 gives the full variable domain: NAGVMQNPRHLVRRRGQEARLRCSPMKGHSHVYWYRQLPEEGLKFMVYLQKENIIDESGMPKERFSAEFPKEGPSILRIQQVVRGDSAAYFCASSPGQGRGEKLFFGSGTQLSVL.

The rearrangement joins TRBV21-1 to TRBJ1-3; the D segment call TRBD1 is taken from the table without a DNA check. TRBV21-1 is a recognized pseudogene. The CDR3 has 12 amino acids. CDR3 sequence: CAQKLQGNTIYF. Written as DNA, the CDR3 is TGTGCCCAAAAGTTACAGGGAAACACCATATATTTT.

The rearrangement uses TRBV9 and TRBJ2-3; tentative D call: TRBD2 (7 bases). The germline V gene has CDR1 SGDLS and CDR2 YYNGEE. The CDR3 is 16 amino acids. Trimming took 2 bases from V and 0 from J, leaving 13 bases between them. CDR3 DNA: TGTGCCAGCAGCGTTAGGGGGGGCCGAAGCACAGATACGCAGTATTTT. Residues: CASSVRGGRSTDTQYF.

The chain employs TRBV5-1 and TRBJ2-3, with D maybe TRBD1 (6 bases). The ends were cut back, 0 bases at V and 0 bases at J, with 8 bases in the middle. Germline values: CDR1 SGHRS, CDR2 YFSETQ. CDR3 length: 15 residues. For the CDR3, the DNA is TGCGCCAGCAGCTTGGACAGGGCTAGCACAGATACGCAGTATTTT. It is translated as CASSLDRASTDTQYF.

The J gene is TRBJ1-2, the V gene TRBV6-5; 7 bases fit TRBD1. Germline V gives CDR1 MNHEY, CDR2 SVGAGI. V shed 0 bases and J 2 bases; nucleotides not matched to a gene: 6. CDR3 length: 16 residues. CDR3 nucleotides: TGTGCCAGCAGTTACTCAGGGGGCGCTGGGAACTATGGCTACACCTTC. It codes for CASSYSGGAGNYGYTF.

Details on this clone: Other nucleotide sequences in the sample specify the same CDR3. The chain employs TRBV18 and TRBJ1-1; D is possibly TRBD1 (5 bases). V shed 3 bases and J shed 2 bases, with 7 bases lying between them. Germline loops: CDR1 KGHSH, CDR2 LQKENI. The CDR3 totals 13 residues. CDR3 nucleotide sequence: TGTGCCAGCTCACCGGGGACTAACACTGAAGCTTTCTTT. Its translation is CASSPGTNTEAFF.

Turning to this clone: The identical CDR3 is also encoded by other nucleotide sequences in the sample. The V call is TRBV7-3, the J call TRBJ2-5; TRBD1 is a possible D gene (5 bases). CDR3 size: 13 residues. V dropped 3 bases and J dropped 4 bases, with 9 bases sitting between them. Germline CDR1 SGHTA, CDR2 FQGTGA. CDR3 bases: TGTGCCAGCAGCTTCGGGCAGGGAGAGACCCAGTACTTC. Translating gives CASSFGQGETQYF.

Only one count was recorded for this clone. The J gene is TRBJ2-3, the V gene TRBV27; TRBD2 is a possible D gene (5 bases). This CDR3 spans 13 amino acids. Germline loops: CDR1 MNHEY, CDR2 SMNVEV (reference sequence). Trimming cost V 5 bases and J 4 bases, with 10 bases left between them. CDR3 DNA: TGTGCCAGCAGTCTATGGGAGTCAGATACGCAGTATTTT. This gives the protein CASSLWESDTQYF.

The chain carries TRBV10-3 and TRBJ1-5, with 7 nucleotides matching TRBD1. With 10 bases clipped from V and 3 bases from J, the junction kept 15 bases outside the gene matches. Germline V gene data show CDR1 as ENHRY and CDR2 as SYGVKD. CDR3 length equals 16 residues. For the CDR3, the DNA is TGTGCCACCGCAGGGGGTTCGGCAGGGGACAATCAGCCCCAGCATTTT. Translation: CATAGGSAGDNQPQHF.

The chain couples TRBV19 to TRBJ1-2; a possible D gene is TRBD1 (6 bases). The CDR3 is 14 residues long. Germline V gene data show CDR1 as LNHDA and CDR2 as SQIVND (reference sequence). Trimming pared 7 bases from V and 3 bases from J, leaving 15 bases between. The CDR3 DNA follows: TGTGCCAGTACCAACCTTGACAGGTACTATGGCTACACCTTC. Translating gives CASTNLDRYYGYTF.

The J gene is TRBJ1-1, the V gene TRBV19, with 7 bases fitting TRBD1. The CDR3 contains 13 residues. Germline assignment: CDR1 LNHDA and CDR2 SQIVND (reference sequence). The J segment lost 3 bases and the V segment lost 5 bases, leaving 3 bases of the junction unmatched. Here the CDR3 DNA reads TGTGCCAGTAGTCGGGACAGATACACTGAAGCTTTCTTT. Its protein is CASSRDRYTEAFF.

The chain carries TRBV2 and TRBJ2-7, with 9 nucleotides matching TRBD2. Germline CDR1 reads SNHLY; CDR2 reads FYNNEI. The CDR3 loop spans 14 amino acids. The V segment lost 7 bases and the J segment 4 bases; nucleotides outside the gene matches: 8. The CDR3 nucleotides read TGTGCCAGCACCGCGGGGGGGCCGAGGTACGAGCAGTACTTC. It yields the protein CASTAGGPRYEQYF.

This clone was detected only once. The chain recombines TRBV12-3 or TRBV12-4 with TRBJ2-4; TRBD1 aligns across 8 bases. This CDR3 is 13 amino acids long. J was trimmed by 8 bases and V by 8 bases; bases with no gene match: 8. In nucleotides, the CDR3 is TGTGCCAGCGCGCCTCCGGGACAGGACATTCAGTACTTC. It translates to CASAPPGQDIQYF.

The count of this clone is one. The chain carries TRBV2 and TRBJ2-7, with D possibly being TRBD1 (6 bases). V gave up 6 bases and J gave up 2 bases, with 14 bases separating them. The CDR3 sequence is 14 residues long. CDR1 is SNHLY, CDR2 FYNNEI, per germline. The CDR3 nucleotides read TGTGCCAGCAGAGCCAGGGACATAGCCTACGAGCAGTACTTC. Protein: CASRARDIAYEQYF.

The chain joins TRBV4-1 to TRBJ1-2; D gene ambiguous. Trimming removed 1 base at V and 4 bases at J, with 13 bases between. CDR1 and CDR2 (germline): MGHRA, YSYEKL. CDR3 length equals 15 residues. CDR3 sequence (DNA): TGCGCCAGCAGCCAAGCGCGGTACGGAGTCTATGGCTACACCTTC. Translating it yields CASSQARYGVYGYTF.

The chain recombines TRBV29-1 with TRBJ2-2, with D possibly TRBD1 on 5 matching bases. The ends were cut back, 4 bases at V and 5 bases at J, with 14 bases in the middle. This CDR3 region has 14 residues. Germline values: CDR1 SQVTM, CDR2 ANQGSEA. The DNA of the CDR3 is TGCAGCGTTGGCCAGGGAAGAGGAACCGGGGAGCTGTTTTTT. Translation gives CSVGQGRGTGELFF.

This chain connects TRBV7-2 to TRBJ2-5; D is ambiguous. Germline V lookup: CDR1 SGHTA, CDR2 FQGNSA. V shed 5 bases and J shed 6 bases, with 13 bases lying between them. The CDR3 length is 13 residues. The chain's CDR3 is CASSHRDVKTQYF. Written as DNA, the CDR3 is TGTGCCAGCAGCCACCGAGATGTGAAGACCCAGTACTTC. The full variable domain, its missing parts supplied by reference TRBV7-2 and TRBJ2-5, is GAGVSQSPSNKVTEKGKDVELRCDPISGHTALYWYRQSLGQGLEFLIYFQGNSAPDKSGLPSDRFSAERTGGSVSTLTIQRTQQEDSAVYLCASSHRDVKTQYFGPGTRLLVL.

The chain couples TRBV3-1 (or the pseudogene TRBV3-2) to TRBJ2-5; maybe TRBD2 (6 bases). Germline CDR1 LGHDT, CDR2 YNNKEL (reference sequence). The CDR3 has 16 residues. V lost 4 bases and J lost 9, with 24 bases in between. The CDR3 DNA is TGTGCCAGCAGCCCAGCAGGAGGGACCACAAGAGTGGCCCAGTACTTC. This gives the protein CASSPAGGTTRVAQYF.

The J gene is TRBJ1-1, the V gene TRBV7-9; 9 bases are a match to TRBD1. V shed 5 bases, J shed 6 bases, and the junction held 10 bases outside the gene matches. The CDR3 is made up of 15 amino acids. CDR1 is SEHNR, CDR2 FQNEAQ, per germline (reference sequence). DNA for the CDR3: TGTGCCAGCAGCCACAGACAGGGGGTAATGGCTGAAGCTTTCTTT. Amino acids: CASSHRQGVMAEAFF. Looking up the rest from reference TRBV7-9 and TRBJ1-1 gives the full variable domain: DTGVSQNPRHKITKRGQNVTFRCDPISEHNRLYWYRQTLGQGPEFLTYFQNEAQLEKSRLLSDRFSAERPKGSFSTLEIQRTEQGDSAMYLCASSHRQGVMAEAFFGQGTRLTVV.

The gene calls are TRBV27 and TRBJ2-2; D uncertain. CDR1 MNHEY and CDR2 SMNVEV come from the germline V gene (reference sequence). Trimming took off 6 bases at V and 6 bases at J, with 14 bases between the two ends. The CDR3 consists of 14 residues. Here the CDR3 DNA reads TGTGCCAGCAGGGTCTCATATGACTCCGGGGAGCTGTTTTTT. Translating it yields CASRVSYDSGELFF.

The V and J genes are TRBV12-3 or TRBV12-4 and TRBJ1-1; TRBD1 is a possible D gene (6 bases). V shed 6 bases and J shed 1 base, with 9 bases lying between them. The CDR3 contains 13 residues. The CDR3 bases are TGTGCCAGCAGCTCACAGGGGAACACTGAAGCTTTCTTT. Translated: CASSSQGNTEAFF.

In the case of this clone: Germline is not matched at one junction end, which may reflect a read error. The chain is built from TRBV7-7 and TRBJ2-1; perhaps TRBD1 as D (6 bases). The CDR3 is 13 residues long. Germline lookup yields CDR1 SSHAT and CDR2 FNYEAQ (reference sequence). CDR3 residues: CASSPGVNNEQFF. DNA of the CDR3: TGTGCTAGCAGCCCAGGGGTGAACAATGAGCAGTTCTTC. Looking up the rest from reference TRBV7-7 and TRBJ2-1 gives the full variable domain: GAGVSQSPRYKVTKRGQDVTLRCDPISSHATLYWYQQALGQGPEFLTYFNYEAQPDKSGLPSDRFSAERPEGSISTLTIQRTEQRDSAMYRCASSPGVNNEQFFGPGTRLTVL.

J is TRBJ1-2 and V is TRBV4-1; weak D call: TRBD1 (6 bases). Germline V CDR1 and CDR2: MGHRA, YSYEKL. V was cut by 0 bases and J by 4 bases, with 12 bases left in between. CDR3 length: 15 amino acids. CDR3 in amino acids: CASSQEGQGPYGYTF. The DNA for the CDR3 is TGCGCCAGCAGCCAAGAGGGTCAGGGGCCCTATGGCTACACCTTC.

The chain links TRBV18 to TRBJ2-3, with 11 bases that match TRBD2. The length of the CDR3 is 17 residues. V lost 0 bases to trimming and J lost 2 bases; unmatched junction nucleotides: 4. CDR1 is KGHSH, CDR2 LQKENI, per germline. CDR3 nucleotides: TGTGCCAGCTCACCACCGGTAGCGGGGGGGTCCACAGATACGCAGTATTTT. Translation gives CASSPPVAGGSTDTQYF.

The chain recombines TRBV19 with TRBJ1-5; D is perhaps TRBD1 (5 bases). CDR3 length equals 15 residues. Per the germline V gene, CDR1 is LNHDA and CDR2 is SQIVND (reference sequence). V lost 4 bases and J 3 bases, leaving 13 bases between the germline ends. CDR3 in amino acids: CASSTTGEVNQPQHF. The CDR3 nucleotides read TGTGCCAGTAGTACCACAGGAGAGGTCAATCAGCCCCAGCATTTT.